This is a list of T cell receptor beta chains from one sample in a study of neurological immune-mediated disorders. A single record per CDR3 protein comes from TCRdb applying MiXCR to the 5' RACE reads. Here the sample spans about 59,000 distinct CDR3 sequences, about 13% being singletons. The sample comprised PBMCs. Receptors originate from a woman aged 55 to 70 with HTLV-1-associated myelopathy (HAM/TSP). Both conserved end residues are part of each CDR3. The order of the fields is clone size, J gene, CDR3 length, V gene, D gene, CDR3 protein, CDR3 DNA. A D gene is named only where the DNA matches it firmly. Clone size is shown for a subset of rows, as once, few, many or a class of expanded clone.

clone size: many
J gene: TRBJ2-3
CDR3 length: 16
V gene: TRBV5-1
D gene: TRBD2
CDR3 protein: CASSSLAGVTTDTQYF
CDR3 DNA: TGCGCCAGCAGCTCCTTAGCGGGAGTTACGACAGATACGCAGTATTTT

clone size: many
J gene: TRBJ2-1
CDR3 length: 14
V gene: TRBV5-1
D gene: TRBD1
CDR3 protein: CASTEQGARNEQFF
CDR3 DNA: TGCGCCAGCACCGAACAGGGGGCGCGGAATGAGCAGTTCTTC

clone size: many
J gene: TRBJ2-3
CDR3 length: 15
V gene: TRBV20-1
D gene: .
CDR3 protein: CSATETRGLTDTQYF
CDR3 DNA: TGCAGTGCTACCGAGACGCGGGGACTCACAGATACGCAGTATTTT

clone size: .
J gene: TRBJ2-3
CDR3 length: 14
V gene: TRBV6-1
D gene: .
CDR3 protein: CASRRRESTDTQYF
CDR3 DNA: TGTGCCAGCAGGCGGCGCGAAAGCACAGATACGCAGTATTTT

clone size: many
J gene: TRBJ2-3
CDR3 length: 17
V gene: TRBV20-1
D gene: TRBD2
CDR3 protein: CSASGLGLGGRTDTQYF
CDR3 DNA: TGCAGTGCTAGCGGCCTAGGTCTCGGCGGGAGGACAGATACGCAGTATTTT

clone size: many
J gene: TRBJ2-7
CDR3 length: 14
V gene: TRBV9
D gene: TRBD2
CDR3 protein: CASTGLAGVNEQYF
CDR3 DNA: TGTGCCAGCACGGGACTAGCGGGAGTTAACGAGCAGTACTTC

clone size: many
J gene: TRBJ2-1
CDR3 length: 17
V gene: TRBV28
D gene: .
CDR3 protein: CASSLNQGASSYNEQFF
CDR3 DNA: TGTGCCAGCAGTTTGAACCAAGGGGCTAGCTCCTACAATGAGCAGTTCTTC

clone size: many
J gene: TRBJ1-1
CDR3 length: 17
V gene: TRBV12-3/TRBV12-4
D gene: TRBD1
CDR3 protein: CASSLPTGKPYDTEAFF
CDR3 DNA: TGTGCCAGCAGTTTACCGACAGGGAAGCCTTATGACACTGAAGCTTTCTTT

clone size: many
J gene: TRBJ1-1
CDR3 length: 17
V gene: TRBV29-1
D gene: .
CDR3 protein: CSVGARGHALMNTEAFF
CDR3 DNA: TGCAGCGTTGGGGCCAGGGGTCATGCGCTGATGAACACTGAAGCTTTCTTT

clone size: many
J gene: TRBJ2-1
CDR3 length: 16
V gene: TRBV7-9
D gene: TRBD1
CDR3 protein: CASSFTGTGGKNEQFF
CDR3 DNA: TGTGCCAGCAGCTTCACCGGGACAGGGGGCAAGAATGAGCAGTTCTTC

clone size: many
J gene: TRBJ2-1
CDR3 length: 16
V gene: TRBV3-1
D gene: TRBD2
CDR3 protein: CASSQGLAGIGNEQFF
CDR3 DNA: TGTGCCAGCAGCCAAGGACTAGCGGGAATAGGGAATGAGCAGTTCTTC

clone size: many
J gene: TRBJ2-3
CDR3 length: 13
V gene: TRBV4-1
D gene: .
CDR3 protein: CASSLGSTDTQYF
CDR3 DNA: TGCGCCAGCAGCCTCGGAAGCACAGATACGCAGTATTTT

clone size: .
J gene: TRBJ1-3
CDR3 length: 17
V gene: TRBV5-1
D gene: .
CDR3 protein: CASSLDPERGSGKTIYF
CDR3 DNA: TGCGCCAGCAGCTTGGACCCCGAGCGGGGATCTGGAAAAACCATATATTTT

clone size: many
J gene: TRBJ1-1
CDR3 length: 15
V gene: TRBV5-1
D gene: .
CDR3 protein: CASSPLGQGDTEAFF
CDR3 DNA: TGCGCCAGCAGCCCCCTGGGTCAGGGTGACACTGAAGCTTTCTTT

clone size: many
J gene: TRBJ2-1
CDR3 length: 15
V gene: TRBV12-3/TRBV12-4
D gene: .
CDR3 protein: CASRITPLESGKQFF
CDR3 DNA: TGTGCCAGCAGGATAACCCCCTTGGAGTCGGGGAAGCAGTTCTTC

clone size: many
J gene: TRBJ2-5
CDR3 length: 14
V gene: TRBV20-1
D gene: .
CDR3 protein: CSARGAVGGETQYF
CDR3 DNA: TGCAGTGCTAGAGGCGCTGTTGGGGGCGAGACCCAGTACTTC

clone size: many
J gene: TRBJ2-3
CDR3 length: 15
V gene: TRBV5-1
D gene: TRBD1
CDR3 protein: CASSFGTAGVDTQYF
CDR3 DNA: TGCGCCAGCAGCTTCGGGACAGCCGGGGTGGATACGCAGTATTTT

clone size: many
J gene: TRBJ2-7
CDR3 length: 15
V gene: TRBV5-1
D gene: .
CDR3 protein: CASSFDIGALYEQYF
CDR3 DNA: TGCGCCAGCAGTTTCGACATCGGGGCCCTCTACGAGCAGTACTTC

clone size: .
J gene: TRBJ1-6
CDR3 length: 15
V gene: TRBV12-3/TRBV12-4
D gene: .
CDR3 protein: CASRRREGFNSPLHF
CDR3 DNA: TGTGCCAGCAGGCGGCGCGAGGGATTTAATTCACCCCTCCACTTT

clone size: many
J gene: TRBJ1-2
CDR3 length: 15
V gene: TRBV4-1
D gene: .
CDR3 protein: CASSPRDREQYGYTF
CDR3 DNA: TGCGCCAGCAGCCCCCGGGACCGAGAGCAATATGGCTACACCTTC

clone size: many
J gene: TRBJ1-2
CDR3 length: 12
V gene: TRBV20-1
D gene: .
CDR3 protein: CSATRTNYGYTF
CDR3 DNA: TGCAGTGCAACTCGGACAAACTATGGCTACACCTTC

clone size: many
J gene: TRBJ2-5
CDR3 length: 14
V gene: TRBV20-1
D gene: .
CDR3 protein: CSAVPPGGQETQYF
CDR3 DNA: TGCAGTGCCGTGCCCCCCGGCGGGCAAGAGACCCAGTACTTC

clone size: many
J gene: TRBJ2-7
CDR3 length: 12
V gene: TRBV29-1
D gene: .
CDR3 protein: CSVDGGGYEQYF
CDR3 DNA: TGCAGCGTTGATGGGGGCGGGTACGAGCAGTACTTC

clone size: many
J gene: TRBJ2-1
CDR3 length: 14
V gene: TRBV7-9
D gene: .
CDR3 protein: CASSLSVSYNEQFF
CDR3 DNA: TGTGCCAGCAGCTTATCCGTCTCCTACAATGAGCAGTTCTTC

clone size: many
J gene: TRBJ2-5
CDR3 length: 15
V gene: TRBV5-5
D gene: .
CDR3 protein: CASSIFRGTVETQYF
CDR3 DNA: TGTGCCAGCAGCATTTTCCGCGGGACAGTAGAGACCCAGTACTTC

clone size: many
J gene: TRBJ2-7
CDR3 length: 16
V gene: TRBV7-2
D gene: TRBD2
CDR3 protein: CASSLNRLAGAREQYF
CDR3 DNA: TGTGCCAGCAGCTTAAACAGACTAGCGGGAGCAAGGGAGCAGTACTTC

clone size: many
J gene: TRBJ2-1
CDR3 length: 15
V gene: TRBV27
D gene: .
CDR3 protein: CASSLGWPVYNEQFF
CDR3 DNA: TGTGCCAGCAGTTTAGGTTGGCCTGTTTACAATGAGCAGTTCTTC

clone size: many
J gene: TRBJ2-1
CDR3 length: 18
V gene: TRBV3-1
D gene: .
CDR3 protein: CASSQVIMTRPLGNEQFF
CDR3 DNA: TGTGCCAGCAGCCAAGTCATAATGACCCGCCCATTGGGGAATGAGCAGTTCTTC

clone size: .
J gene: TRBJ2-5
CDR3 length: 14
V gene: TRBV6-5
D gene: .
CDR3 protein: CASSPSRGRETQYF
CDR3 DNA: TGTGCCAGCAGCCCGTCAAGGGGGAGGGAGACCCAGTACTTC

clone size: many
J gene: TRBJ1-1
CDR3 length: 12
V gene: TRBV29-1
D gene: .
CDR3 protein: CSVPRMNTEAFF
CDR3 DNA: TGCAGCGTTCCCCGTATGAACACTGAAGCTTTCTTT

clone size: many
J gene: TRBJ1-3
CDR3 length: 15
V gene: TRBV7-2
D gene: .
CDR3 protein: CASSLFRTSGNTIYF
CDR3 DNA: TGTGCCAGCAGCTTATTCCGGACCTCTGGAAACACCATATATTTT

clone size: many
J gene: TRBJ2-3
CDR3 length: 13
V gene: TRBV24-1
D gene: .
CDR3 protein: CATSPATTDTQYF
CDR3 DNA: TGTGCCACCAGTCCCGCAACCACAGATACGCAGTATTTT

clone size: many
J gene: TRBJ1-1
CDR3 length: 16
V gene: TRBV6-6
D gene: TRBD1
CDR3 protein: CASSTPGTGPNTEAFF
CDR3 DNA: TGTGCCAGCAGTACACCCGGGACAGGGCCCAACACTGAAGCTTTCTTT

clone size: many
J gene: TRBJ2-4
CDR3 length: 14
V gene: TRBV7-2
D gene: TRBD2
CDR3 protein: CASSRRDYKNIQYF
CDR3 DNA: TGTGCCAGCAGCCGCCGGGACTACAAAAACATTCAGTACTTC

clone size: medium-sized
J gene: TRBJ1-2
CDR3 length: 14
V gene: TRBV25-1
D gene: .
CDR3 protein: CASSEDSLRGGYTF
CDR3 DNA: TGTGCCAGCAGTGAGGACAGTCTCAGGGGTGGCTACACCTTC

clone size: many
J gene: TRBJ1-4
CDR3 length: 15
V gene: TRBV7-2
D gene: TRBD1
CDR3 protein: CASSYSGQRNEKLFF
CDR3 DNA: TGTGCCAGCAGCTACTCGGGACAGAGGAATGAAAAACTGTTTTTT

clone size: many
J gene: TRBJ2-1
CDR3 length: 15
V gene: TRBV28
D gene: TRBD1
CDR3 protein: CASSKTGGNYNEQFF
CDR3 DNA: TGTGCCAGCAGTAAGACAGGGGGAAATTACAATGAGCAGTTCTTC

clone size: many
J gene: TRBJ2-3
CDR3 length: 17
V gene: TRBV5-1
D gene: TRBD1
CDR3 protein: CASSLKPGQGSADTQYF
CDR3 DNA: TGCGCCAGCAGCTTAAAACCGGGACAGGGGTCCGCAGATACGCAGTATTTT

clone size: many
J gene: TRBJ2-7
CDR3 length: 15
V gene: TRBV7-8
D gene: TRBD1
CDR3 protein: CASSSQGAIPYEQYF
CDR3 DNA: TGTGCCAGCAGCTCCCAGGGGGCCATCCCCTACGAGCAGTACTTC

clone size: many
J gene: TRBJ2-5
CDR3 length: 13
V gene: TRBV20-1
D gene: .
CDR3 protein: CSANWQNQETQYF
CDR3 DNA: TGCAGTGCTAATTGGCAGAACCAAGAGACCCAGTACTTC

clone size: many
J gene: TRBJ2-1
CDR3 length: 12
V gene: TRBV10-3
D gene: .
CDR3 protein: CAISELDSRPLF
CDR3 DNA: TGTGCCATCAGTGAGTTGGATTCCAGACCTCTCTTC

clone size: many
J gene: TRBJ2-5
CDR3 length: 15
V gene: TRBV20-1
D gene: TRBD2
CDR3 protein: CSALGTSGNQETQYF
CDR3 DNA: TGCAGTGCTCTTGGGACTAGCGGAAACCAAGAGACCCAGTACTTC

clone size: many
J gene: TRBJ1-1
CDR3 length: 14
V gene: TRBV3-1
D gene: .
CDR3 protein: CASSLRGNSVRAFF
CDR3 DNA: TGTGCCAGCAGCCTCCGAGGGAACAGTGTGAGGGCTTTCTTT

clone size: many
J gene: TRBJ2-1
CDR3 length: 15
V gene: TRBV6-5
D gene: TRBD2
CDR3 protein: CASRPTSGVYNEQFF
CDR3 DNA: TGTGCCAGCAGACCGACTAGCGGGGTATACAATGAGCAGTTCTTC

clone size: many
J gene: TRBJ1-2
CDR3 length: 11
V gene: TRBV20-1
D gene: TRBD1
CDR3 protein: CTTGADYGYTF
CDR3 DNA: TGCACTACAGGGGCGGACTATGGCTACACCTTC

clone size: many
J gene: TRBJ1-1
CDR3 length: 15
V gene: TRBV5-1
D gene: TRBD1
CDR3 protein: CASSPVDRGNTEAFF
CDR3 DNA: TGCGCCAGCAGCCCTGTGGACAGGGGAAACACTGAAGCTTTCTTT

clone size: many
J gene: TRBJ2-5
CDR3 length: 13
V gene: TRBV18
D gene: .
CDR3 protein: CASSPKQQETQYF
CDR3 DNA: TGTGCCAGCTCACCAAAACAGCAAGAGACCCAGTACTTC

clone size: many
J gene: TRBJ2-1
CDR3 length: 14
V gene: TRBV6-5
D gene: .
CDR3 protein: CASSRLVGYGEQFF
CDR3 DNA: TGTGCCAGCAGCCGACTAGTAGGTTACGGCGAGCAGTTCTTC

clone size: many
J gene: TRBJ1-2
CDR3 length: 13
V gene: TRBV27
D gene: .
CDR3 protein: CASKSTGNYGYTF
CDR3 DNA: TGTGCCAGCAAGTCGACAGGCAACTATGGCTACACCTTC

clone size: many
J gene: TRBJ2-1
CDR3 length: 15
V gene: TRBV6-5
D gene: TRBD2
CDR3 protein: CASSPGGRPYNEQFF
CDR3 DNA: TGTGCCAGCTCACCGGGGGGGCGTCCCTACAATGAGCAGTTCTTC

clone size: many
J gene: TRBJ2-1
CDR3 length: 13
V gene: TRBV20-1
D gene: .
CDR3 protein: CSAGALGYNEQFF
CDR3 DNA: TGCAGTGCTGGCGCCCTAGGGTACAATGAGCAGTTCTTC